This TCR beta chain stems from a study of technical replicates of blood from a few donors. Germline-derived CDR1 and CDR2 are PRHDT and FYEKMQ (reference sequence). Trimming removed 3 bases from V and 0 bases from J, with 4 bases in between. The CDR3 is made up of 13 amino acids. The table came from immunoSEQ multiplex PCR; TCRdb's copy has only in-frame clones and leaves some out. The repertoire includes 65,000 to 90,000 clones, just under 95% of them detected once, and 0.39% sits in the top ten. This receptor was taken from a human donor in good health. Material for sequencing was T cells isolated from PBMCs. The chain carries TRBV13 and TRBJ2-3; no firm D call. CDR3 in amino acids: CASSFESTDTQYF. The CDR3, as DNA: TGTGCCAGCAGCTTTGAGAGCACAGATACGCAGTATTTT.